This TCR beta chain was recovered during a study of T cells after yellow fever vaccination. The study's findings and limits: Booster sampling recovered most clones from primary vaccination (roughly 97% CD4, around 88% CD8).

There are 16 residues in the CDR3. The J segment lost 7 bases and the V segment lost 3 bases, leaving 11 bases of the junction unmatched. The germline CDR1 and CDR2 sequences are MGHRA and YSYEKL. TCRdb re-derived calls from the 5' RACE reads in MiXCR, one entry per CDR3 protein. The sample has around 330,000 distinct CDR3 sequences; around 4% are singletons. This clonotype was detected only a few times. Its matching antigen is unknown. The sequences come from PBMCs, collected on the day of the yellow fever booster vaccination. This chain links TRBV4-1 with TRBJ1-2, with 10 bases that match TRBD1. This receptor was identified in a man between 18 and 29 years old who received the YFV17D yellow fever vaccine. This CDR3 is CASSHRDRGREGGYTF. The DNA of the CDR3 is TGCGCCAGCAGCCACAGGGACAGGGGACGCGAGGGTGGCTACACCTTC.